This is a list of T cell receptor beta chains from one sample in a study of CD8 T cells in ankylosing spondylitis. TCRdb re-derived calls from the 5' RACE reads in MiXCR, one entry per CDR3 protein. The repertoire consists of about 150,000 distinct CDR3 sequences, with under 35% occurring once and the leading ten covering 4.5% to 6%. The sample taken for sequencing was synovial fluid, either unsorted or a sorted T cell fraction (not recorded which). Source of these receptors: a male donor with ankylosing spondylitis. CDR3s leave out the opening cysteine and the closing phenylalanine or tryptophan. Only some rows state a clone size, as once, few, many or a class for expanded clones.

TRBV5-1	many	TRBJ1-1	ASSPSTGTNTEAF
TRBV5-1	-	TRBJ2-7	ASSLFLGFHEQY
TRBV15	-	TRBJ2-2	ATSREQGGSGELF
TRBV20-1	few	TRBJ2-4	SASIPATGQRDIQY
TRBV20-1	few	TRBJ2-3	SARNTGGANTQY
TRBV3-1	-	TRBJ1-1	ASSQVGGRTEAF
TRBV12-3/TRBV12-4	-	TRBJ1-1	ASSLRGQGAKNTEAF
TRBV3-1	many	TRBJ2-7	ASSQTGGIYEQY
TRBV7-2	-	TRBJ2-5	ASSLTGLAVPGETQY
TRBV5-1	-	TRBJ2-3	ASSAGAGGTDTQY
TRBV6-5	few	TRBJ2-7	ASSYDYWGAGEQY
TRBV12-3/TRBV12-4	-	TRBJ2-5	ASSYRGGSQETQY
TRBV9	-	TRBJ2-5	ASSVEQGGTQY
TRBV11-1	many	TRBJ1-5	ASSLDSNQPQH
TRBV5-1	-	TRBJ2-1	ASSVMLLANNEQF
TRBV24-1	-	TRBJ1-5	ATSDRQLNQPQH
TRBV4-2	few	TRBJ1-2	ASSHLDRKYGYT
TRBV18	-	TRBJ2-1	ASCRLSYNEQF
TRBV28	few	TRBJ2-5	ASSGTNQETQY
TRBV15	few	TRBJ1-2	ATSRNTRNYGYT
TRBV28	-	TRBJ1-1	ASSSAQGRMNTEAF
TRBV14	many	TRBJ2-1	ASSRYSGGGVSSYNEQF
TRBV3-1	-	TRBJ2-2	ASSQDQTSENTGELF
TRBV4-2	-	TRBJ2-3	ASSQGLKGGSISTDTQY
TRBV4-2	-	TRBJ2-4	ASRPDALVAKNIQY
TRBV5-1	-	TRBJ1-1	ASSLGTANLNTEAF
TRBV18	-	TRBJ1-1	ASSPRTYTEAF
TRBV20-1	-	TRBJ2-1	SARSVEGWDEQF
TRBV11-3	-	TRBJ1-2	ASPAPGGYYGYT
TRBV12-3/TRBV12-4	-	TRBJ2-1	ASSLGLAGGPQDEQF
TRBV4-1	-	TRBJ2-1	ASSQAGGGGYNEQF
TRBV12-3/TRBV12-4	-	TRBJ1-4	ASSSGQGAEKLF
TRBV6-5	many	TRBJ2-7	ASSWTSGRGDEQY
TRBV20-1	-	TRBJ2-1	SAPILAGGPSYNEQF
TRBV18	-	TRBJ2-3	ASSPRASGGSSTDTQY
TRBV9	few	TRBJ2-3	ASSVDGGGPDTQY
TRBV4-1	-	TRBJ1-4	ASSQPGQGATNEKLF
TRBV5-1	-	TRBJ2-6	ASSLTNSGANVLT
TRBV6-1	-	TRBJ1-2	ASTPRAGNYGYT
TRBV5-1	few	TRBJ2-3	ASSWPLGGADTQY
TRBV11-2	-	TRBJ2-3	ASSLIGTSDTQY
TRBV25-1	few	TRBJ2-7	ASTRTGTSYEQY
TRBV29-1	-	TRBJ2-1	SAHGGAGLYNEQF
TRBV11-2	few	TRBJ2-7	ASSLGQGLWEQY
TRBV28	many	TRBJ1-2	ASSFGGNLDYGYT